The present entry profiles one T cell receptor (beta chain) with its context. Its antigen is as yet unknown. Unique molecular identifiers had been added to the TCR beta cDNA libraries. It was from about 1 to 10 million T cells that 500,000 to 600,000 cDNA molecules came. TCRdb reprocessed the PCR reads via MiXCR and lists one record per CDR3 protein. The repertoire holds roughly 800,000 distinct CDR3 sequences, with roughly 58% as singletons. This entry is derived from a study of post-analysis software for immune sequencing data. General study results and limits: Compared against controls, patients with multiple sclerosis displayed significantly lower normalized Chao1 diversity.

The sequence derives from a girl aged 10-17 years with multiple sclerosis. Input material: blood.

The CDR3 spells CASSQDRTQSGGLQETQYF. CDR3 in DNA: TGTGCCAGCAGCCAAGACCGTACCCAAAGCGGGGGGCTTCAAGAGACCCAGTACTTC. The chain has TRBV3-1 and TRBJ2-5; TRBD2 agrees at 9 bases. In germline, CDR1 is LGHDT, CDR2 YNNKEL (reference sequence). CDR3 length: 19 residues. Losses at the gene ends were 0 bases for V and 2 bases for J; bases not matched to a gene: 13.